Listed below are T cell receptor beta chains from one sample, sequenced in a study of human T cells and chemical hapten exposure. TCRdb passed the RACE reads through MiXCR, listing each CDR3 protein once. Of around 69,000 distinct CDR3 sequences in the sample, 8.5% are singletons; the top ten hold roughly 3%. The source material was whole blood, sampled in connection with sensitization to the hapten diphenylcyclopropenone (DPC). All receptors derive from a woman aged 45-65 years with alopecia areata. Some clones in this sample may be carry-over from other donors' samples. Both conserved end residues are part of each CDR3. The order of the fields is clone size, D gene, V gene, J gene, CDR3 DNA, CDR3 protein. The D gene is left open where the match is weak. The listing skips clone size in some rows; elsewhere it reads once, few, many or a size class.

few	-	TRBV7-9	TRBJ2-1	TGTGCCAGCAGCTTACCGCCCTTTGAGGAGTTCTTC	CASSLPPFEEFF
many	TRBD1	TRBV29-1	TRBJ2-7	TGCAGCGTCCGGACAGGGATCAGCGAGCAGTACTTC	CSVRTGISEQYF
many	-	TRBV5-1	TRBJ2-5	TGCGCCAGCAGCTACCAAGAGACCCAGTACTTC	CASSYQETQYF
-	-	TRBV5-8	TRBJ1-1	TGTGCCAGCAGCTTATTAGGTTTGAACACTGAAGCTTTCTTT	CASSLLGLNTEAFF
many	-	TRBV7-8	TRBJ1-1	TGTGCCAGCAGCTTAGGGGGCAGGGTCACTGAAGCTTTCTTT	CASSLGGRVTEAFF
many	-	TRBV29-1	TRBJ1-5	TGCAGCGCCGGGGGCGTTAATCAGCCCCAGCATTTT	CSAGGVNQPQHF
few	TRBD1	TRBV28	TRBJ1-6	TGTGCCAGCAGGCAGGGGGCGAGGTCACCCCTCCACTTT	CASRQGARSPLHF
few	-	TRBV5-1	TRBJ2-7	TGCGCCAGCAGCTTAGGTGGCGGCGCCTCCTACGAGCAGTACTTC	CASSLGGGASYEQYF
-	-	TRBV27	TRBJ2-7	TGTGCCAGCAGTTTTACAGGATCCTACGAGCAGTACTTC	CASSFTGSYEQYF
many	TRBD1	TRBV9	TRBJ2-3	TGTGCCAGCAGCCTTAACAGGGGTCGCGCCACAGATACGCAGTATTTT	CASSLNRGRATDTQYF
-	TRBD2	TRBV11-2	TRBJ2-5	TGTGCCAGCAGCTTAGGGACTAGCGGGAGTCCGGGGACCCAGTACTTC	CASSLGTSGSPGTQYF
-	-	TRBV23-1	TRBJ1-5	TGCGCCAGCAGTCAATCTGGCAGGGCCAGCAATCAGCCCCAGCATTTT	CASSQSGRASNQPQHF
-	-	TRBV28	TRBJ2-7	TGTGCCAGCAGTTTATCAGAGTACTACGAGCAGTACTTC	CASSLSEYYEQYF
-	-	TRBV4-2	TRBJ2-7	TGTGCCAGCAGCCAATCGGCTAGCGCCGACTACGAGCAGTACTTC	CASSQSASADYEQYF
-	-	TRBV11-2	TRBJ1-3	TGTGCCAGCAGCCAGACGGGGCAGGGCCGAAACACCATATATTTT	CASSQTGQGRNTIYF
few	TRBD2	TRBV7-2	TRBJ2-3	TGTGCCAGCAGCCGGACTAGCGGGCAGCCAGATACGCAGTATTTT	CASSRTSGQPDTQYF
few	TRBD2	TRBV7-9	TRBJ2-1	TGTGCCAGCAGCCCACCTGCCTCTAGCGGGCGGAGCTCCTACAATGAGCAGTTCTTC	CASSPPASSGRSSYNEQFF
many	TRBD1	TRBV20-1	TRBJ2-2	TGCAGTGCGCCCGGCGCGAGCAGGGGGCCGAACACCGGGGAGCTGTTTTTT	CSAPGASRGPNTGELFF
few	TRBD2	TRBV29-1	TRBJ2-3	TGCAGCGTTGCTGCGGGAGCAGATACGCAGTATTTT	CSVAAGADTQYF
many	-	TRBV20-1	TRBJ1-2	TGCAGTGCTAGTAGGAGGGGCCTCTATGGCTACACCTTC	CSASRRGLYGYTF
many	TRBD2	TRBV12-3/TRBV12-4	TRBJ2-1	TGTGCCAGCAGTCTTGGGACTAGCGGGAGCCTGGGTGAGCAGTTCTTC	CASSLGTSGSLGEQFF
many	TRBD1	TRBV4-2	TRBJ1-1	TGTGCCAGCAGCCCCCGAGACCAGGGGGACACTGAAGCTTTCTTT	CASSPRDQGDTEAFF
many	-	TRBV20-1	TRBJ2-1	TGCAGTGCTAGTGTCAATGAGCAGTTCTTC	CSASVNEQFF
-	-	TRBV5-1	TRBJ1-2	TGCGCCAGCAGCTTGCAGGGCGACGGCTACACCTTC	CASSLQGDGYTF
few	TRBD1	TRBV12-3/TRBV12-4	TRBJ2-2	TGTGCCAGTCTTGGACAGGCTGAGTCCGGGGAGCTGTTTTTT	CASLGQAESGELFF
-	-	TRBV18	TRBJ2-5	TGTGCCAGCTCAACTGTTTCGAGGGAGACCCAGTACTTC	CASSTVSRETQYF
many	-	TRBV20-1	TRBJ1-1	TGCAGTGCTAGAGGAGTGACAGTGAACACTGAAGCTTTCTTT	CSARGVTVNTEAFF
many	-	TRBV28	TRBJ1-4	TGTGCCAGCAGTTTGGCTAATGAAAAACTGTTTTTT	CASSLANEKLFF
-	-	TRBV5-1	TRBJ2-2	TGCGCCAGCTCGTCACGGGTCGGGAACACCGGGGAGCTGTTTTTT	CASSSRVGNTGELFF
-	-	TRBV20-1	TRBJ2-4	TGCAGTGCTAGAGATCTAACCATTCAGTACTTC	CSARDLTIQYF
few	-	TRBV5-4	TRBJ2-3	TGTGCCAGCAGCTTGCAGGGGGGAGGCACAGATACGCAGTATTTT	CASSLQGGGTDTQYF
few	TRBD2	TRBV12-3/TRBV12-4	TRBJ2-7	TGTGCCAGCAGCCCGGGAGGCCCACTCTCCTACGAGCAGTACTTC	CASSPGGPLSYEQYF
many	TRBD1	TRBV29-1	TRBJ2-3	TGCAGCGTCGATGGGACAGGAAAATTCCCAGATACGCAGTATTTT	CSVDGTGKFPDTQYF
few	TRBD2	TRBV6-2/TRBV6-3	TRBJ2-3	TGTGCCAGCAGTTACCCGGGACTAGCAACAGATACGCAGTATTTT	CASSYPGLATDTQYF
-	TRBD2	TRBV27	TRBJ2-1	TGTGCCAGCAGTTTAATCCCCACTAGCGGGAGAGCGAATGAGCAGTTCTTC	CASSLIPTSGRANEQFF
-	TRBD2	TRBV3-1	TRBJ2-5	TGTGCCAGCAGCCAAGGAAAAGGACTAGCGGGGACAGAGACCCAGTACTTC	CASSQGKGLAGTETQYF
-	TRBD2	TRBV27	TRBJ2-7	TGTGCCAGCAGTCCAGCAGCGGGATCCTACGAGCAGTACTTC	CASSPAAGSYEQYF
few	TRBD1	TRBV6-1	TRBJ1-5	TGTGCCAGCAGTGAAAACCCGGGACAGGGGAATCAGCCCCAGCATTTT	CASSENPGQGNQPQHF
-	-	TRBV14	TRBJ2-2	TGTGCCAGCAGCCAAGATATGGCCGGGGAGCTGTTTTTT	CASSQDMAGELFF
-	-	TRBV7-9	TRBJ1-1	TGTGCCAGCAGCTCAGAGGACGGTCGCGCTTTCTTT	CASSSEDGRAFF
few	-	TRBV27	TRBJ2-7	TGTGCCAGCAGTCCGACAGCCAACCCGTACGAGCAGTACTTC	CASSPTANPYEQYF
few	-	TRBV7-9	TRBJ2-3	TGTGCCAGCAGCCGGGACTCCTTAAGCACAGATACGCAGTATTTT	CASSRDSLSTDTQYF
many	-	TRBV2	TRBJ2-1	TGTGCCAGCAGAAGGGACGGGCAGCAGTTCTTC	CASRRDGQQFF
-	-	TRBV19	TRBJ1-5	TGTGCCAGTAGTATCCAACAGGGAAGCAATCAGCCCCAGCATTTT	CASSIQQGSNQPQHF
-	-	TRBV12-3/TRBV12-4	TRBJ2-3	TGTGCCAGCTTGAAGGCAGATACGCAGTATTTT	CASLKADTQYF